One and the same sample provided the 17 T cell receptor beta chains below, sequenced in a study of blood T cells in healthy people across ages. With a J-beta primer mix and a sample-barcoded 5' primer, a second PCR ran about 6 to 11 cycles. Each CDR3 protein is one row after TCRdb ran MiXCR on the 5' RACE reads. The sample has 800,000 to 950,000 distinct CDR3 sequences, almost 30% seen once; the top ten hold about 9.4%. The data were also submitted as part of a second study, on T cells of mothers and their children.

What was sequenced was blood. The receptors shown here come from a woman aged 40 to 49 in good health.

The rearrangement joins TRBV11-2 to TRBJ2-1; 9 positions match TRBD2. CDR3 length: 17 residues. The germline V gene has CDR1 SGHAT and CDR2 FQNNGV. With V trimmed by 2 bases and J by 4 bases, 9 bases remained unmatched. The CDR3 reads CASSLWPSGGRYNEQFF. The CDR3 DNA reads as TGTGCCAGCAGCTTATGGCCCAGCGGGGGGAGATACAATGAGCAGTTCTTC.

This clonotype was observed a few times. The V call is TRBV27, the J call TRBJ1-5; D call uncertain. In germline, CDR1 is MNHEY, CDR2 SMNVEV (reference sequence). The V and J ends lost 6 bases and 0 bases respectively, with 9 bases between them. The CDR3 length is 14 residues. CDR3 nucleotide sequence: TGTGCCAGCAGCACGGACGGTAGCAATCAGCCCCAGCATTTT. It is translated as CASSTDGSNQPQHF.

This clonotype was seen at least ten times. V and J are TRBV14 and TRBJ2-1; D is unresolved. Trimming took off 1 base at V and 4 bases at J, with 5 bases between the two ends. Germline CDR1 reads SGHDN; CDR2 reads FVKESK. The CDR3 spans 13 residues. CDR3 coding DNA: TGTGCCAGCAGCCAAGTTAGGTACAATGAGCAGTTCTTC. Translation: CASSQVRYNEQFF.

This clonotype occurred many times. The CDR3 DNA follows: TGCGCCAGCAGCCCAATTCCGGGACAGGGGGCCATTACGGACTATGGCTACACCTTC. Amino acid sequence: CASSPIPGQGAITDYGYTF. The V and J genes are TRBV4-1 and TRBJ1-2; TRBD1 matches 12 bases. The CDR3 extends over 19 amino acids. Germline V gene sequence: CDR1 MGHRA, CDR2 YSYEKL. J was trimmed by 3 bases and V by 4 bases; bases with no gene match: 15.

This clonotype showed up just a few times. The chain uses TRBV7-2 and TRBJ1-4; D uncertain. This CDR3 spans 15 amino acids. CDR1 is SGHTA, CDR2 FQGNSA, per germline. V was trimmed by 4 bases and J by 3 bases, leaving 12 bases between them. The CDR3 DNA is TGTGCCAGCAGCTCCTGGGGTCCGCCTAATGAAAAACTGTTTTTT. It encodes CASSSWGPPNEKLFF.

This clonotype was seen only a few times. The rearrangement uses TRBV10-3 and TRBJ1-1; possible D gene TRBD1, 5 bases. Trimming removed 6 bases from V and 7 bases from J, with 18 bases in between. CDR1 and CDR2 (germline): ENHRY, SYGVKD. The CDR3 is 14 residues long. CDR3 loop: CAIREVRERGEAFF. The CDR3 nucleotides read TGTGCCATCAGAGAAGTTAGGGAGAGGGGTGAAGCTTTCTTT.

Only one count was recorded for this clonotype. V and J are TRBV29-1 and TRBJ1-2, with 10 nucleotides matching TRBD1. The V segment lost 7 bases and the J segment 4 bases; nucleotides outside the gene matches: 6. The CDR3 is 13 residues long. The germline gives CDR1 SQVTM, CDR2 ANQGSEA. DNA of the CDR3: TGCAGCGGTGGACAGGGGGGTTGCTATGGCTACACCTTC. Its protein product is CSGGQGGCYGYTF.

V and J are TRBV7-6 and TRBJ2-7; maybe TRBD2 (6 bases). The CDR3 is 16 residues long. Germline CDR1 is SGHVS and CDR2 is FNYEAQ. Between the trimmed V and J ends, which lost 5 bases and 7 bases, there was a span of 24 bases. CDR3 protein: CASSESSGATYNEQYF. The CDR3 DNA sequence: TGTGCCAGCAGCGAATCCTCGGGAGCGACCTACAATGAGCAGTACTTC. Full variable domain (rest looked up from reference TRBV7-6 and TRBJ2-7): GAGVSQSPRYKVTKRGQDVALRCDPISGHVSLYWYRQALGQGPEFLTYFNYEAQQDKSGLPNDRFSAERPEGSISTLTIQRTEQRDSAMYRCASSESSGATYNEQYFGPGTRLTVT.

Concerning this clonotype itself: This clone may be a read error of a much larger clone one base away. The chain employs TRBV20-1 and TRBJ1-2; the D gene is possibly TRBD1 (5 bases). Germline V gene lookup returns CDR1 DFQATT and CDR2 SNEGSKA (reference sequence). CDR3 length: 14 residues. CDR3 region: CGAPHRRDNYGYTF. In DNA form, the CDR3 reads TGCGGTGCACCCCACAGGCGGGATAACTATGGCTACACCTTC.

In this sample, this clonotype turned up a few times. The J gene is TRBJ1-3, the V gene TRBV12-3 or TRBV12-4, with a weak D call TRBD1 (5 bases). This CDR3 is built from 17 residues. V lost 2 bases and J 0 bases, leaving 14 bases between the germline ends. The CDR3 DNA is TGTGCCAGCAGTTTACGTTTTTGGGGCACCTCTGGAAACACCATATATTTT. Protein product: CASSLRFWGTSGNTIYF.

The chain joins TRBV7-9 to TRBJ2-5; 8 nucleotides match TRBD1. In germline, CDR1 is SEHNR, CDR2 FQNEAQ (reference sequence). After removal of 6 bases from V and 0 bases from J, the junction contained 3 bases not matched to a gene. The CDR3 is 14 amino acids. CDR3 coding DNA: TGTGCCAGCAGTCAGACAGGGGACCAAGAGACCCAGTACTTC. Its translation: CASSQTGDQETQYF.

Here the CDR3 reads CASSQGYRPNYGYTF. The CDR3, as DNA: TGTGCCAGCAGCCAAGGTTACAGGCCTAACTATGGCTACACCTTC. The J gene is TRBJ1-2, the V gene TRBV3-1; a possible D gene is TRBD1 (5 bases). V was cut by 1 base and J by 0 bases, with 9 bases left in between. The length of the CDR3 is 15 residues. The germline V gene has CDR1 LGHDT and CDR2 YNNKEL (reference sequence).

This chain connects TRBV7-2 to TRBJ2-3; 7 nucleotides match TRBD1. The CDR3 extends over 14 amino acids. Trimming at V came to 5 bases and at J to 2 bases, leaving 4 bases not matched to a gene. In germline, CDR1 is SGHTA, CDR2 FQGNSA. DNA for the CDR3: TGTGCCAGCAGCCGGGACAGCTTCACAGATACGCAGTATTTT. This encodes CASSRDSFTDTQYF. Using reference TRBV7-2 and TRBJ2-3 for the parts outside the CDR3, the full variable domain is GAGVSQSPSNKVTEKGKDVELRCDPISGHTALYWYRQSLGQGLEFLIYFQGNSAPDKSGLPSDRFSAERTGGSVSTLTIQRTQQEDSAVYLCASSRDSFTDTQYFGPGTRLTVL.

This chain connects TRBV5-1 to TRBJ2-5; D possibly corresponds to TRBD1 (6 bases). This CDR3 is 14 amino acids long. V lost 3 bases, J lost 7 bases, and 16 bases lay in between. In germline, CDR1 is SGHRS, CDR2 YFSETQ. The CDR3 nucleotides read TGCGCCAGCAGCTCCGATACAGGGATCCGGACCCAGTACTTC. The encoded protein is CASSSDTGIRTQYF.

With regard to this clonotype: The junction departs from the called germline gene at one end, perhaps through a read error. V and J are TRBV3-1 and TRBJ2-7; D may be TRBD2 (5 bases). The CDR3 sequence is 12 residues long. Germline V gives CDR1 LGHDT, CDR2 YNNKEL (reference sequence). This chain's CDR3 is CVSSAGGYEQYF. The CDR3 DNA follows: TGTGTCAGCAGCGCAGGAGGCTACGAGCAATACTTC.

Turning to this clonotype: Being one base from a much bigger clone, this may be a read error. V gene TRBV4-1 combines with J gene TRBJ2-1; either TRBD1 or TRBD2 may fit D (7 bases each). Near its end, the DNA agrees better with TRBJ2-7, so the J call may be wrong. This CDR3 is 22 amino acids long. CDR1 is MGHRA, CDR2 YSYEKL, per germline. The CDR3 is CASSLKGRGRAVLGSSYNEQYF. The CDR3 bases are TGCGCCAGCAGCTTAAAGGGGAGGGGGCGCGCGGTCCTAGGGAGCTCCTACAATGAGCAGTACTTC.

The J gene is TRBJ1-2, the V gene TRBV29-1; 7 nucleotides agree with TRBD1. Germline CDR1 reads SQVTM; CDR2 reads ANQGSEA. J was trimmed by 3 bases and V by 3 bases; bases with no gene match: 7. The CDR3 runs 14 residues. As DNA, the CDR3 is TGCAGCGTTGATTTCCAAACAGGGGACTATGGCTACACCTTC. Residues: CSVDFQTGDYGYTF.